Here is one T cell receptor beta chain with its context. TCRdb keeps only in-frame clones here, not all; method: immunoSEQ multiplex PCR. In the table there are roughly 49,000 clones, less than 85% of which are singletons. There are 15 residues in the CDR3. V was pared by 3 bases and J by 3 bases, with 7 bases of the junction left unmatched. Germline CDR1 LGHNT, CDR2 FRNRAP. This entry belongs to a study of blood T cell repertoires in COVID-19. The V and J genes are TRBV12-5 and TRBJ1-1; 7 bases align to TRBD1. Sequenced material: peripheral blood. The source of this sequence is a human donor in a cohort sampled during active COVID-19. The CDR3 sequence: CASGFTGVGHTEAFF. Here the CDR3 DNA reads TGTGCTAGTGGTTTCACAGGGGTCGGGCACACTGAAGCTTTCTTT.